This T cell receptor (beta chain) was sequenced during a study of Ad26.COV2.S vaccination and SARS-CoV-2 variants. For the study at large: Intramuscularly, Ad26.COV2.S was given either once or twice, 56 days apart.

The germline CDR1 and CDR2 sequences are LGHDT and YNNKEL (reference sequence). Trimming shortened V by 9 bases and J by 3 bases, and 4 bases separated the two germline ends. The CDR3 is 10 residues long. TCRdb keeps only in-frame clones here, not all; method: immunoSEQ multiplex PCR. The table lists approximately 420,000 clones, about 85% of them singletons. Indicated treatment: around 19 received Ad26.COV2.S at low or high dose, single or two shots; roughly five received placebo; per-sample allocation not given. Vaccine and placebo recipients were sampled on day 63 after the first injection. The sequenced sample was peripheral blood, obtained in a trial of Ad26.COV2.S vaccine versus placebo. This chain connects TRBV3-1 (or the pseudogene TRBV3-2) to TRBJ2-3; D unclear. This clonotype was obtained from a person aged 18-60 years who received the Ad26.COV2.S COVID-19 vaccine or a placebo. The CDR3 DNA sequence: TGTGCCAGTGGGACAGATACGCAGTATTTT. Encoded protein: CASGTDTQYF.